A single sample gave rise to the 22 T cell receptor beta chains below, sequenced in a study of blood T cell repertoires in COVID-19. The assay was immunoSEQ multiplex PCR, and TCRdb's table has in-frame clones only and misses some. The data contain about 120,000 clones, 85% to 90% of them singletons. The sequencing sample was made of peripheral blood. The receptors here all came from a man in his 70s with active or convalescent COVID-19.

The gene calls are TRBV15 and TRBJ1-5, with TRBD1 matching over 8 bases. The CDR3 totals 18 residues. With 3 bases clipped from V and 1 base from J, the junction kept 11 bases outside the gene matches. Germline V lookup: CDR1 LNHNV, CDR2 YYDKDF (reference sequence). The CDR3 spells CATSSGYGQGMSNQPQHF. The CDR3 coding sequence is TGTGCCACCAGCAGTGGATACGGACAGGGAATGAGCAATCAGCCCCAGCATTTT.

CDR3: CATSDSPLAEQFF. Here the CDR3 DNA reads TGTGCCACCAGTGATTCCCCCCTAGCCGAGCAGTTCTTC. The chain employs TRBV24-1 and TRBJ2-1; D is perhaps TRBD2 (5 bases). V was shortened by 2 bases and J by 10 bases, with 11 bases between the two germline ends. This CDR3 spans 13 amino acids. The germline CDR1 and CDR2 sequences are KGHDR and SFDVKD.

The gene calls are TRBV7-8 and TRBJ1-6, with D possibly TRBD1 on 5 matching bases. V lost 6 bases and J lost 7, with 13 bases in between. Germline CDR1 SGHVS, CDR2 FQNEAQ. This CDR3 region has 14 residues. The CDR3 loop is CASRPDTRNSPLHF. CDR3 bases: TGTGCCAGCAGACCGGACACGAGAAATTCACCCCTCCACTTT.

The V call is TRBV28, the J call TRBJ1-1; D possibly corresponds to TRBD1 (6 bases). CDR3 size: 13 residues. Between the trimmed V and J ends, which lost 6 bases and 0 bases, there was a span of 8 bases. Germline lookup yields CDR1 MDHEN and CDR2 SYDVKM. This CDR3 reads CASSRGMNTEAFF. Written as DNA, the CDR3 is TGTGCCAGCAGCAGGGGAATGAACACTGAAGCTTTCTTT.

The chain couples TRBV6-6 to TRBJ2-7; TRBD2 aligns across 7 bases. J was trimmed by 4 bases and V by 7 bases; bases with no gene match: 13. The CDR3 is 15 residues long. Germline lookup yields CDR1 MNHNY and CDR2 SVGAGI (reference sequence). CDR3 bases: TGTGCCAGCACCCTTACGGCGGGAGTGGGGTACGAGCAGTACTTC. Its protein is CASTLTAGVGYEQYF.

The chain has TRBV14 and TRBJ2-5; TRBD2 aligns across 14 bases. There are 16 residues in the CDR3. CDR1 and CDR2 from the germline V gene are SGHDN and FVKESK. With V trimmed by 4 bases and J by 5 bases, 6 bases remained unmatched. The DNA for the CDR3 is TGTGCCAGCAGCCCAAGGACTAGCGGGAGGTGGGAGACCCAGTACTTC. Translating it yields CASSPRTSGRWETQYF.

The chain employs TRBV14 and TRBJ2-3; 7 bases line up with TRBD2. The CDR3 runs to 14 residues. Looked up from germline, CDR1 is SGHDN and CDR2 is FVKESK. V was pared by 4 bases and J by 2 bases, with 3 bases of the junction left unmatched. The DNA of the CDR3 is TGTGCCAGCAGCCGGACTAGGTTCACAGATACGCAGTATTTT. It is translated as CASSRTRFTDTQYF.

This clone was observed a single time. The chain has TRBV6-5 and TRBJ1-3; no definite D call. Germline lookup yields CDR1 MNHEY and CDR2 SVGAGI. V lost 6 bases to trimming and J lost 1 base, with 7 bases between them. The CDR3 is 13 residues long. The DNA of the CDR3 is TGTGCCAGCAGACCCCGGTCTGGAAACACCATATATTTT. This sequence encodes CASRPRSGNTIYF.

This clone appeared once. The CDR3 DNA sequence: TGTGCCAGTACCCCCCCTCCGGGGACAGGGTATCAGCCCCAGCATTTT. It encodes CASTPPPGTGYQPQHF. V and J are TRBV19 and TRBJ1-5; 9 nucleotides agree with TRBD1. CDR1 LNHDA and CDR2 SQIVND come from the germline V gene (reference sequence). With V trimmed by 7 bases and J by 5 bases, 12 bases remained unmatched. The CDR3 is made up of 16 amino acids.

This clone was picked up one time. The gene calls are TRBV2 and TRBJ1-6; D might be TRBD1 (5 bases). Germline V gene sequence: CDR1 SNHLY, CDR2 FYNNEI. The CDR3 has 15 amino acids. V lost 4 bases and J lost 5, with 12 bases in between. As DNA, the CDR3 is TGTGCCAGCAGTGCACTAGGGACTGATAATTCACCCCTCCACTTT. The encoded protein is CASSALGTDNSPLHF. Looking up the rest from reference TRBV2 and TRBJ1-6 gives the full variable domain: EPEVTQTPSHQVTQMGQEVILRCVPISNHLYFYWYRQILGQKVEFLVSFYNNEISEKSEIFDDQFSVERPDGSNFTLKIRSTKLEDSAMYFCASSALGTDNSPLHFGNGTRLTVT.

The chain employs TRBV6-1 and TRBJ1-4; D is possibly TRBD1 (5 bases). CDR1 and CDR2 (germline): MNHNS, SASEGT. The V gene lost 2 bases and the J gene lost 0 bases, with 7 bases spanning the gap. This CDR3 contains 15 residues. CDR3 protein: CASSEQGATNEKLFF. The DNA for the CDR3 is TGTGCCAGCAGTGAACAGGGTGCAACTAATGAAAAACTGTTTTTT.

J is TRBJ2-3 and V is TRBV24-1, with 8 bases aligning to TRBD2. Per the germline V gene, CDR1 is KGHDR and CDR2 is SFDVKD. Germline trimming cut 9 bases from V and 2 bases from J; bases unmatched to any gene: 9. The CDR3 runs to 15 residues. CDR3 protein: CATALSGSATDTQYF. In nucleotides, the CDR3 is TGTGCCACCGCACTAAGCGGGAGCGCCACAGATACGCAGTATTTT.

The chain joins TRBV29-1 to TRBJ2-7; TRBD1 matches at 11 bases. Germline CDR1 is SQVTM and CDR2 is ANQGSEA. V lost 4 bases and J lost 5; bases outside the gene matches: 7. The CDR3 extends over 14 amino acids. This chain's CDR3 is CSVGGGTGGNEQYF. The CDR3 bases are TGCAGCGTTGGGGGCGGGACAGGGGGGAACGAGCAGTACTTC.

This clone has only one observation. The V gene is TRBV3-1 (or the pseudogene TRBV3-2), the J gene TRBJ2-3; 7 bases are shared with TRBD2. Germline V gene sequence: CDR1 LGHDT, CDR2 YNNKEL (reference sequence). With 10 bases clipped from V and 14 bases from J, the junction kept 18 bases outside the gene matches. The CDR3 totals 13 residues. In nucleotides, the CDR3 is TGTGCCACCCGGGACTACGCGACTGGGACCCCGTATTTT. Its translation is CATRDYATGTPYF.

The chain carries TRBV19 and TRBJ1-5; D is perhaps TRBD1 (5 bases). In germline, CDR1 is LNHDA, CDR2 SQIVND (reference sequence). The germline V and J ends were trimmed by 6 bases and 3 bases, with 9 bases remaining between them. CDR3 length equals 13 residues. The CDR3 sequence: CASRTELNQPQHF. For the CDR3, the DNA is TGTGCCAGTAGGACAGAGCTCAATCAGCCCCAGCATTTT.

The V and J genes are TRBV27 and TRBJ2-1; D possibly corresponds to TRBD1 (5 bases). This CDR3 comprises 16 residues. Trimming took 7 bases from V and 0 from J, leaving 16 bases between them. In germline, CDR1 is MNHEY, CDR2 SMNVEV (reference sequence). The CDR3 coding sequence is TGTGCCAGCATCATAGGGGTTCATAGCTCCTACAATGAGCAGTTCTTC. This encodes CASIIGVHSSYNEQFF.

The J gene is TRBJ2-1, the V gene TRBV7-6; D may be TRBD2 (6 bases). Germline CDR1 reads SGHVS; CDR2 reads FNYEAQ. The CDR3 covers 13 residues. Deletions cut 0 bases from V and 15 bases from J, with 15 bases between. In DNA form, the CDR3 reads TGTGCCAGCAGCTTAGCGCTGGGGACTTCTTGGTTCTTC. Its protein product is CASSLALGTSWFF.

The chain joins TRBV28 to TRBJ1-1; D is ambiguous. Germline assignment: CDR1 MDHEN and CDR2 SYDVKM. The V and J ends lost 7 bases and 3 bases respectively, with 9 bases between them. The CDR3 length is 12 residues. The CDR3 sequence is CASNSRHTEAFF. CDR3 nucleotide sequence: TGTGCCAGCAACAGTCGTCACACTGAAGCTTTCTTT.

The J gene is TRBJ1-5, the V gene TRBV18; the D gene is possibly TRBD1 (5 bases). Germline CDR1 reads KGHSH; CDR2 reads LQKENI. The CDR3 is 15 residues long. Between the trimmed V and J ends, which lost 6 bases and 0 bases, there was a span of 12 bases. CDR3 sequence reads: CASSHNRYSNQPQHF. Written as DNA, the CDR3 is TGTGCCAGCTCGCACAACAGGTATAGCAATCAGCCCCAGCATTTT.

This clone was detected only once. The chain combines TRBV5-4 with TRBJ1-2; TRBD1 agrees at 7 bases. Germline CDR1 reads SGHNT; CDR2 reads YYREEE (reference sequence). The CDR3 runs to 12 residues. Losses at the gene ends were 4 bases for V and 7 bases for J; bases not matched to a gene: 4. CDR3 in amino acids: CASSPDRVGYTF. The CDR3 DNA reads as TGTGCCAGCAGCCCTGACAGGGTTGGCTACACCTTC.

The chain combines TRBV20-1 with TRBJ2-3; TRBD2 agrees at 7 bases. The CDR3 spans 14 residues. J gave up 6 bases and V 3 bases, and 9 bases lay outside the gene matches. Germline V CDR1 and CDR2: DFQATT, SNEGSKA (reference sequence). CDR3 coding DNA: TGCAGTGCTAGTATGGCTAGCGGAGGGGATACGCAGTATTTT. Translating gives CSASMASGGDTQYF.

The genes are TRBV30 and TRBJ1-5; the match to TRBD1 covers 9 bases. The germline V gene has CDR1 GTSNPN and CDR2 SVGIG (reference sequence). V shed 4 bases, J shed 3 bases, and the junction held 10 bases outside the gene matches. This CDR3 is 16 amino acids long. The CDR3: CAWNSGTGKANQPQHF. CDR3 nucleotides: TGTGCCTGGAACTCCGGGACAGGGAAGGCCAATCAGCCCCAGCATTTT.